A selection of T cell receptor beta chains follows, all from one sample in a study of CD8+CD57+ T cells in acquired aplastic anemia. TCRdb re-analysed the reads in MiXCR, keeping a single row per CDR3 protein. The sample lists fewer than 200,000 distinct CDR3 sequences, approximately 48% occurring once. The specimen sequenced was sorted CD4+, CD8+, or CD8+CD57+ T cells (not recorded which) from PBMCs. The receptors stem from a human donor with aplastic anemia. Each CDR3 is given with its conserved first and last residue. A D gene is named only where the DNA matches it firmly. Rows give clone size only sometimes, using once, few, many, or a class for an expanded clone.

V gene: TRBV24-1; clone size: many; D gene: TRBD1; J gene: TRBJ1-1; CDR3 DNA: TGTGCCACCAGTGATTTACGACCGACAGGGATCACTGAAGCTTTCTTT; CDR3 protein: CATSDLRPTGITEAFF
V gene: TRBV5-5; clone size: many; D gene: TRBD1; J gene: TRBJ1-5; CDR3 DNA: TGTGCCAGCAGCTTTCAGGGGGATCAGCCCCAGCATTTT; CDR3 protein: CASSFQGDQPQHF
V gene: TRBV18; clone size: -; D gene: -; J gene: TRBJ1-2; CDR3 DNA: TGTGCCAGCTCACCACCGGAGGGCGCTAACTATGGCTACACCTTC; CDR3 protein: CASSPPEGANYGYTF
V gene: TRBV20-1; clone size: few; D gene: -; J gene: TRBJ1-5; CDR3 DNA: TGCAGTGCTAGAGAGGGGGGGATGCATCAGCCCCAGCATTTT; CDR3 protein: CSAREGGMHQPQHF
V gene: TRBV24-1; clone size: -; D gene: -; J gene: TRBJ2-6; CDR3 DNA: TGTGCCACCAGTGATCTCGGGGCCAACGTCCTGACTTTC; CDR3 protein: CATSDLGANVLTF
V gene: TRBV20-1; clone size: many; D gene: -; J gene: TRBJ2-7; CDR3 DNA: TGCAGTGCAAAGGGCCCCAGCTCCTACGAGCAGTACTTC; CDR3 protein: CSAKGPSSYEQYF
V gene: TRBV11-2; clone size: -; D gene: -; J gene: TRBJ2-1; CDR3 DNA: TGTGCCAGCAGCTTACGTGGGGTAGGGTTCAATGAGCAGTTCTTC; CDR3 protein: CASSLRGVGFNEQFF
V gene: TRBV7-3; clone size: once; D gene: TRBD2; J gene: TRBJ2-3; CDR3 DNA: TGTGCCAGCGTCGGGGGGGGCACAGATACGCAGTATTTT; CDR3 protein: CASVGGGTDTQYF
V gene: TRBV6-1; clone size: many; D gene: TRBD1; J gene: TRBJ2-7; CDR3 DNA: TGTGCCAGCAGCCAGGACAGGAGCCCTAGCTCCTACGAGCAGTACTTC; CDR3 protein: CASSQDRSPSSYEQYF
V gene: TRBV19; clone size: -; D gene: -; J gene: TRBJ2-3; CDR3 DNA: TGTGCCAGTTCAGCAGGGAACACAGATACGCAGTATTTT; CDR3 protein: CASSAGNTDTQYF
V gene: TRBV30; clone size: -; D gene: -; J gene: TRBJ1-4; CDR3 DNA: TGTGCCGGACTGGGGGCACCTAATGAAAAACTGTTTTTT; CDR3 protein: CAGLGAPNEKLFF
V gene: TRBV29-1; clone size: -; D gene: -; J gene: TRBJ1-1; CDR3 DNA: TGCAGCGTCACTCTTAGGGCGATGAACACTGAAGCTTTCTTT; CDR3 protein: CSVTLRAMNTEAFF
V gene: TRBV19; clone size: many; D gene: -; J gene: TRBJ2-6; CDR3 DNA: TGTGCCGGTAGTCCTGGGGGGGCCGGGGCCAACGTCCTGACTTTC; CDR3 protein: CAGSPGGAGANVLTF
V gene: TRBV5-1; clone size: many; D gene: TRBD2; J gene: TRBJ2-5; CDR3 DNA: TGCGCCAGCAGCCCATCTGGCGGGGGGGCCAGGGAGACCCAGTACTTC; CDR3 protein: CASSPSGGGARETQYF
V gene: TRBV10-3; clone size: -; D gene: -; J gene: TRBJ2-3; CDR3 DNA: TGTGCCATCAGTGAGTCGAGGAACACAGATACGCAGTATTTT; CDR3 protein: CAISESRNTDTQYF
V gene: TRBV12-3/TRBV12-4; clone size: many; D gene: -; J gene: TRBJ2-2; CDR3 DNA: TGTGCCAGCAAGAGCAGGGGGAACACCGGGGAGCTGTTTTTT; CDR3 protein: CASKSRGNTGELFF
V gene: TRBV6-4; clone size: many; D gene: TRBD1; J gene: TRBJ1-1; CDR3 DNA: TGTGCCAGCAGGGACAGGGAGATGACTGAAGCTTTCTTT; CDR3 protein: CASRDREMTEAFF
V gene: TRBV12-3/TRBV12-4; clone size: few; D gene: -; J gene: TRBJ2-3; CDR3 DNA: TGTGCCAGCAGTTTAAGCAGCACAGATACGCAGTATTTT; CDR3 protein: CASSLSSTDTQYF
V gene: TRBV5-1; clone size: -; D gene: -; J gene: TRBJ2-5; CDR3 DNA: TGCGCCAGCAGCGCCCAGGCGATCGGGACAAGTGAGACCCAGTACTTC; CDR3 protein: CASSAQAIGTSETQYF
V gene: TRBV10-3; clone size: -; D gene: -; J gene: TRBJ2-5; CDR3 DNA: TGTGCCATCAGTGATACAGGGCAAGAGACCCAGTACTTC; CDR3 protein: CAISDTGQETQYF
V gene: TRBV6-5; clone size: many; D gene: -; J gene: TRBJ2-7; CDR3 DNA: TGTGCCAGCAGTTACTCGCCGGCTCAACGATACGAGCAGTACTTC; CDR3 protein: CASSYSPAQRYEQYF
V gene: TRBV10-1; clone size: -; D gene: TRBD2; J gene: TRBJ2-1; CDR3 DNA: TGCGCCAGCAGTGCCGGGACTAGCGGGACCGATGAGCAGTTCTTC; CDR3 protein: CASSAGTSGTDEQFF
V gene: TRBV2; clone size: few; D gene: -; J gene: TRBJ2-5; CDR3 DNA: TGTGCCAGCAGTGAATTCGAGACCCAGTACTTC; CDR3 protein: CASSEFETQYF
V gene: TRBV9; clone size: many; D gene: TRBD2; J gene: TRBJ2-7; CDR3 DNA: TGTGCCAGCAGCGTAGACGGCGGGGGAGGTCTCAGCTCCTACGAGCAGTACTTC; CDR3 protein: CASSVDGGGGLSSYEQYF
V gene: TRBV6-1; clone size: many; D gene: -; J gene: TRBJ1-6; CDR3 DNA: TGTGCCAGCAGCTCTCAAGGGTTCAATTCACCCCTCCACTTT; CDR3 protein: CASSSQGFNSPLHF
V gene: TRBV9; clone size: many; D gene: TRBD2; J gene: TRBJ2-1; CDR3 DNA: TGTGCCAGCAGCGTAGGCCCTGGAGCGGGGCAGTACAATGAGCAGTTCTTC; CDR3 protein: CASSVGPGAGQYNEQFF
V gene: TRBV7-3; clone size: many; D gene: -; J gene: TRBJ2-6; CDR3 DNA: TGTGCCAGCAGCTCCGAAGGGGGGGCTGCTGGGGCCAACGTCCTGACTTTC; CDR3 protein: CASSSEGGAAGANVLTF
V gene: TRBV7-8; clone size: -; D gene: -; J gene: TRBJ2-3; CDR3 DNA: TGTGCCAGCAGCTCCGTCCCGGGGCGGGCTGTGACAGATACGCAGTATTTT; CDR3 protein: CASSSVPGRAVTDTQYF
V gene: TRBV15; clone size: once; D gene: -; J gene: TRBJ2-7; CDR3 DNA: TGTGCCACCAGCCTACAGGACTTATCCTACGAGCAGTACTTC; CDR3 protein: CATSLQDLSYEQYF
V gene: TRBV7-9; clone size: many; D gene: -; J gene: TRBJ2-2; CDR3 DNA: TGTGCCAGCAGCTTCGGACGAAAGAACACCGGGGAGCTGTTTTTT; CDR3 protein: CASSFGRKNTGELFF
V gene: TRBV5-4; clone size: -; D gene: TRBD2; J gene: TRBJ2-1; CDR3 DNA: TGTGCCAGCAGCTGGGCCGGGACTAGCGGCTACAATGAGCAGTTCTTC; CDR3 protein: CASSWAGTSGYNEQFF
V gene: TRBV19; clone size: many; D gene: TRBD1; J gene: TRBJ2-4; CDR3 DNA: TGTGCCAGCTCAGGGGACAGCAAAAACATTCAGTACTTC; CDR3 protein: CASSGDSKNIQYF
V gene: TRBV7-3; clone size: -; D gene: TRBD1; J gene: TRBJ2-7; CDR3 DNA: TGTGCCAGCTCGGCACAGGGGGGCTACGAGCAGTACTTC; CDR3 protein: CASSAQGGYEQYF
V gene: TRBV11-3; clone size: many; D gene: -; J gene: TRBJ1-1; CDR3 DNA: TGTGCCAGCAGCTTGACGCAGGGCACTGAAGCTTTCTTT; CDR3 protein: CASSLTQGTEAFF
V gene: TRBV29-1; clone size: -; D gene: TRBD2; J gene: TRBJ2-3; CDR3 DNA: TGCAGCGTTGACGGACTAGGTAGAACAGATACGCAGTATTTT; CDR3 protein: CSVDGLGRTDTQYF
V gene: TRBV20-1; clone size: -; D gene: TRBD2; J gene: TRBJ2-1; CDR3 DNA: TGCAGTGCCACTCTAGCGGGGGATTCCTACAATGAGCAGTTCTTC; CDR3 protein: CSATLAGDSYNEQFF
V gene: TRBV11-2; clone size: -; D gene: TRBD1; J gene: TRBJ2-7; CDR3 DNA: TGTGCCAGCAGCCCCCGGACAGGGCAAACCTACGAGCAGTACTTC; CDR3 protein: CASSPRTGQTYEQYF
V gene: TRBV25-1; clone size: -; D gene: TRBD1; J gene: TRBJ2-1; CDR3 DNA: TGTGCCAGCAGTACATCAACAGGGGGCTATGAGCAGTTCTTC; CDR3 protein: CASSTSTGGYEQFF
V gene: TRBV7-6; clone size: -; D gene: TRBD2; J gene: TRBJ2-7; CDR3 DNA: TGTGCCAGTAGCTTAGCCGGGACTAGCGGGCAAGCCTACGAGCAGTACTTC; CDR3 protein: CASSLAGTSGQAYEQYF
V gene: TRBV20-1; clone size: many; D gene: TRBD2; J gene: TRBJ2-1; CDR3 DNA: TGCAGTGCTAGAGATCTAACTAGCGGGGGGGCGGGCAATGAGCAGTTCTTC; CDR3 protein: CSARDLTSGGAGNEQFF
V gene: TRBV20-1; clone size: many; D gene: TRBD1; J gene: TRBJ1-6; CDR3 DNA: TGCAGTGCTAGAGAGGTGACAGGGGGACGTTCACCCCTCCACTTT; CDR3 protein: CSAREVTGGRSPLHF
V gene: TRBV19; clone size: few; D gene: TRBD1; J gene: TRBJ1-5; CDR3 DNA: TGTGCCAGTAGTTCCCAGACAGGGAGGCAGCCCCAGCATTTT; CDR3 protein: CASSSQTGRQPQHF
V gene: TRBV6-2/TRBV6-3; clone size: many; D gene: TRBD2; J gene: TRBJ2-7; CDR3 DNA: TGTGCCAGCAAGAGCGGGGGGACACTCTCCTACGAGCAGTACTTC; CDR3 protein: CASKSGGTLSYEQYF
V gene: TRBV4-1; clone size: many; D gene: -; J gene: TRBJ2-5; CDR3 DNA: TGCGCCAGCAGCCAAGATCGTGACTATCCATCGACCCAGTACTTC; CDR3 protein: CASSQDRDYPSTQYF
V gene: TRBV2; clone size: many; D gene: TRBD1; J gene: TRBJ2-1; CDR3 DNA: TGTGCCAGCAGTTCCAGGGGGCGCGAGCAGTTCTTC; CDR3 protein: CASSSRGREQFF
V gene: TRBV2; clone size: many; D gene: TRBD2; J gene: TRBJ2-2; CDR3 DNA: TGTGCCAGCCTACAGCGGGGGGGCGGTCCGAACACCGGGGAGCTGTTTTTT; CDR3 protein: CASLQRGGGPNTGELFF
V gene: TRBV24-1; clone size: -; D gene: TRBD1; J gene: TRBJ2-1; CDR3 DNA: TGTGCCCACCAAAGTGGACAGGGCGATGAGCAGTTCTTC; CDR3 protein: CAHQSGQGDEQFF
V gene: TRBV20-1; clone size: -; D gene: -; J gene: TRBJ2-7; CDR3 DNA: TGCAGTGCTAGAAGCCGGGATTCTAGCTCCTACGAGCAGTACTTC; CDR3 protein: CSARSRDSSSYEQYF
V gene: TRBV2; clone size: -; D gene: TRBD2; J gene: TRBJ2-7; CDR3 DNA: TGTGCCAGCAGTATGACTAGCGGGTACGGAGAGCAGTACTTC; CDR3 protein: CASSMTSGYGEQYF
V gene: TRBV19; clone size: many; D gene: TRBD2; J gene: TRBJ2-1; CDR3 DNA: TGTGCCAGTAGTATTCGGGGACTAGCTCACAATGAGCAGTTCTTC; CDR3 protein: CASSIRGLAHNEQFF
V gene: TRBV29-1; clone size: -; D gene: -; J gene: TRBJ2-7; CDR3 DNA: TGCAGCGTTAGACAGGGAGGAATAAGGGAGCAGTACTTC; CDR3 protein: CSVRQGGIREQYF
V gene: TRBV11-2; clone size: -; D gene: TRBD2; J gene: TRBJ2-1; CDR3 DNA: TGTGCCAGCACCTCCCCTAGCGGGGTATACAATGAGCAGTTCTTC; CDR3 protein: CASTSPSGVYNEQFF